This is a list of T cell receptor beta chains from one sample in a study of T cell responses to AZD1222 COVID-19 vaccine. Profiling relied on immunoSEQ multiplex PCR, and the TCRdb table lists in-frame clones only, not all of them. The sample consists of over 130,000 clones, less than 95% of them appearing once. This specimen consisted of peripheral blood, obtained on day 0 of AZD1222 vaccination. The source of these receptors is an adult in good health. CDR3s include the opening cysteine and the closing phenylalanine or tryptophan. Each record gives: CDR3 protein, CDR3 DNA, D gene, J gene, clone size, V gene. D genes are given only for firm matches. Size tells how often a clone was seen (once, few, many) or the class of an expanded clone, and some rows leave it out.

CDR3 protein: CASSLSPAGRFLNSPLHF; CDR3 DNA: TGTGCCAGCAGCTTGTCCCCGGCTGGGAGGTTTCTTAATTCACCCCTCCACTTT; D gene: -; J gene: TRBJ1-6; clone size: -; V gene: TRBV11-2
CDR3 protein: CAWSLQEGSPLHF; CDR3 DNA: TGTGCCTGGAGTCTCCAAGAGGGGTCACCCCTCCACTTT; D gene: -; J gene: TRBJ1-6; clone size: few; V gene: TRBV30
CDR3 protein: CASSPRGGGPRTQYF; CDR3 DNA: TGTGCCAGCAGTCCCAGGGGCGGGGGGCCACGTACGCAGTATTTT; D gene: TRBD2; J gene: TRBJ2-3; clone size: -; V gene: TRBV6-6
CDR3 protein: CASSRLPDSQVDGYTF; CDR3 DNA: TGTGCCAGCAGCCGCCTTCCGGACAGCCAAGTAGATGGCTACACCTTC; D gene: -; J gene: TRBJ1-2; clone size: -; V gene: TRBV5-5
CDR3 protein: CASSLQETQYF; CDR3 DNA: TGTGCCAGCAGTCTCCAAGAGACCCAGTACTTC; D gene: -; J gene: TRBJ2-5; clone size: -; V gene: TRBV2
CDR3 protein: CASSTQGNSYNSPLHF; CDR3 DNA: TGTGCCAGCAGTACACAGGGAAACTCCTATAATTCACCCCTCCACTTT; D gene: -; J gene: TRBJ1-6; clone size: -; V gene: TRBV7-9
CDR3 protein: CASSLSTVRLGNQPQHF; CDR3 DNA: TGTGCCAGCAGCCTGAGCACAGTCAGGCTAGGCAATCAGCCCCAGCATTTT; D gene: -; J gene: TRBJ1-5; clone size: -; V gene: TRBV3-1/TRBV3-2
CDR3 protein: CASSLHGAGMNTEAFF; CDR3 DNA: TGTGCCAGCAGCTTACACGGGGCAGGGATGAACACTGAAGCTTTCTTT; D gene: -; J gene: TRBJ1-1; clone size: -; V gene: TRBV7-2
CDR3 protein: CATSREQSLSSTDTQYF; CDR3 DNA: TGTGCCACCAGCAGAGAACAGTCCTTGAGTAGCACAGATACGCAGTATTTT; D gene: -; J gene: TRBJ2-3; clone size: -; V gene: TRBV15
CDR3 protein: CASSYSSGSGREAFF; CDR3 DNA: TGTGCCAGCAGTTACTCGAGTGGGTCTGGAAGGGAAGCTTTCTTT; D gene: -; J gene: TRBJ1-1; clone size: -; V gene: TRBV6-5
CDR3 protein: CASSLRGDRRTDTQYF; CDR3 DNA: TGTGCCAGCAGCTTGCGGGGGGACCGACGCACAGATACGCAGTATTTT; D gene: TRBD2; J gene: TRBJ2-3; clone size: -; V gene: TRBV5-6
CDR3 protein: CASSQVTGVQETQYF; CDR3 DNA: TGTGCCAGCAGCCAAGTTACGGGTGTGCAAGAGACCCAGTACTTC; D gene: -; J gene: TRBJ2-5; clone size: -; V gene: TRBV3-1/TRBV3-2
CDR3 protein: CAAKESGDTDTQYF; CDR3 DNA: TGTGCTGCAAAGGAGAGCGGGGACACAGATACGCAGTATTTT; D gene: TRBD2; J gene: TRBJ2-3; clone size: few; V gene: TRBV19
CDR3 protein: CATDNPGANTEAFF; CDR3 DNA: TGTGCCACCGATAACCCCGGGGCAAACACTGAAGCTTTCTTT; D gene: -; J gene: TRBJ1-1; clone size: once; V gene: TRBV7-9
CDR3 protein: CASSLEVGTAAYNEQFF; CDR3 DNA: TGTGCCAGCAGTTTAGAGGTAGGGACAGCCGCCTACAATGAGCAGTTCTTC; D gene: TRBD1; J gene: TRBJ2-1; clone size: once; V gene: TRBV27
CDR3 protein: CASSLELAGVNEQFF; CDR3 DNA: TGCGCCAGCAGCTTGGAACTAGCGGGGGTGAATGAGCAGTTCTTC; D gene: TRBD2; J gene: TRBJ2-1; clone size: -; V gene: TRBV5-1
CDR3 protein: CSARPQETQYF; CDR3 DNA: TGCAGTGCTAGACCACAAGAGACCCAGTACTTC; D gene: -; J gene: TRBJ2-5; clone size: -; V gene: TRBV20-1
CDR3 protein: CASRGQDGYTF; CDR3 DNA: TGTGCCAGCAGGGGGCAGGATGGCTACACCTTC; D gene: -; J gene: TRBJ1-2; clone size: once; V gene: TRBV2